The clone carrying this TCR beta chain was seen more than once but under ten times. MiXCR, applied by TCRdb to the RACE reads, yields one record per CDR3 protein. Found here are roughly 260,000 distinct CDR3 sequences, about 9.4% of them singletons; the top ten hold 2% to 3%. Germline loops: CDR1 MNHEY, CDR2 SVGEGT. V shed 5 bases and J 13 bases; nucleotides not matched to a gene: 5. The CDR3 extends over 11 amino acids. Regarding time point: pre-sensitization, week 0. Treatment indicated: therapeutic diphenylcyclopropenone sensitization with weekly scalp DPC. The data are from a study of human T cells and chemical hapten exposure. Looking at the study overall: Patch tests applied 0.01% DPC to the upper back, read at 6 days. The study enrolled mostly female patients with alopecia areata, totalis or universalis.

J is TRBJ2-3 and V is TRBV6-2 or TRBV6-3; 8 positions agree with TRBD2. Material: whole blood, obtained in connection with sensitization to the hapten diphenylcyclopropenone (DPC). This TCR was recovered from a woman aged 40 to 50 with alopecia areata. Some clones in this sample may be carry-over from other donors' samples. CDR3 coding DNA: TGTGCCAGCAGTCCCCCGGGACTAGAGTATTTT. Amino acid sequence: CASSPPGLEYF.